The 30 T cell receptor beta chains below were found in one sample sequenced in a study of cytomegalovirus exposure and HLA in healthy donors. In the PCR, 60 Vbeta and 13 Jbeta primers were used. Some clones are missing from TCRdb's copy, which holds only in-frame ones; the method was immunoSEQ multiplex PCR. The sample includes 35,000 to 50,000 clones. The sequenced material came from PBMCs. The receptors derive from a male donor in good health and CMV-seronegative.

This chain links TRBV6-5 with TRBJ1-4; D is possibly TRBD1 (6 bases). V was pared by 2 bases and J by 5 bases, with 12 bases between. From germline, CDR1 is MNHEY and CDR2 SVGAGI. The CDR3 consists of 15 residues. CDR3 coding DNA: TGTGCCAGCAGTTACCTCGGGACACCGAATGAAAAACTGTTTTTT. It yields the protein CASSYLGTPNEKLFF.

The chain employs TRBV2 and TRBJ2-1; 12 nucleotides agree with TRBD2. V trimming: 6 bases; J trimming: 6 bases; junction bases outside the gene matches: 9. The CDR3 length is 16 residues. Germline V gene data show CDR1 as SNHLY and CDR2 as FYNNEI. This chain's CDR3 is CASRGLAGPLANEQFF. The CDR3 nucleotides read TGTGCCAGCAGAGGACTAGCGGGACCGCTAGCCAATGAGCAGTTCTTC. Supplemented by reference TRBV2 and TRBJ2-1, the full variable domain reads EPEVTQTPSHQVTQMGQEVILRCVPISNHLYFYWYRQILGQKVEFLVSFYNNEISEKSEIFDDQFSVERPDGSNFTLKIRSTKLEDSAMYFCASRGLAGPLANEQFFGPGTRLTVL.

The chain is built from TRBV7-8 and TRBJ1-5, with D perhaps matching TRBD1 (6 bases). V was clipped by 2 bases and J by 4 bases, with 6 bases between them. In germline, CDR1 is SGHVS, CDR2 FQNEAQ. CDR3 length: 13 residues. The CDR3 sequence: CASSLQGNQPQHF. Here the CDR3 DNA reads TGTGCCAGCAGCTTACAGGGGAATCAGCCCCAGCATTTT.

This CDR3 is CASSRRGPTDTQYF. CDR3 bases: TGTGCCAGCAGCCGCAGAGGGCCCACAGATACGCAGTATTTT. The chain carries TRBV7-3 and TRBJ2-3; possibly TRBD2 for D (5 bases). Germline V lookup: CDR1 SGHTA, CDR2 FQGTGA. There are 14 residues in the CDR3. V lost 5 bases and J 2 bases, leaving 11 bases between the germline ends.

The genes are TRBV4-1 and TRBJ2-2; no definite D call. CDR1 is MGHRA, CDR2 YSYEKL, per germline. V was trimmed by 3 bases and J by 1 base, leaving 6 bases between them. The CDR3 has 14 amino acids. The DNA of the CDR3 is TGCGCCAGCAGCCATAGCCAGAACACCGGGGAGCTGTTTTTT. Protein sequence: CASSHSQNTGELFF.

DNA of the CDR3: TGTGCCAGCAGTTCAGGGGGAAACATTCAGTACTTC. Amino acid sequence: CASSSGGNIQYF. The V and J genes are TRBV28 and TRBJ2-4, with 7 bases matching TRBD1. Per the germline V gene, CDR1 is MDHEN and CDR2 is SYDVKM. V lost 4 bases to trimming and J lost 6 bases; unmatched junction nucleotides: 0. The CDR3 is made up of 12 amino acids.

The chain joins TRBV5-4 to TRBJ1-1; 11 nucleotides align to TRBD1. Germline values: CDR1 SGHNT, CDR2 YYREEE (reference sequence). Unmatched junction bases numbered 5, after V lost 7 bases and J lost 0 bases. CDR3 length: 15 residues. For the CDR3, the DNA is TGTGCCAGCTTCCAGGACAGGGGGCTGAACACTGAAGCTTTCTTT. This encodes CASFQDRGLNTEAFF. Supplemented by reference TRBV5-4 and TRBJ1-1, the full variable domain reads ETGVTQSPTHLIKTRGQQVTLRCSSQSGHNTVSWYQQALGQGPQFIFQYYREEENGRGNFPPRFSGLQFPNYSSELNVNALELDDSALYLCASFQDRGLNTEAFFGQGTRLTVV.

V is TRBV5-1 and J is TRBJ1-2, with TRBD1 identical over 11 bases. The CDR3 spans 15 residues. Germline CDR1 is SGHRS and CDR2 is YFSETQ. After removal of 4 bases from V and 6 bases from J, the junction contained 8 bases not matched to a gene. The CDR3 DNA reads TGCGCCAGCAGCGCTGGACAGGGGGCGCGGGATGGCTACACCTTC. Translating it yields CASSAGQGARDGYTF.

V gene TRBV11-2 combines with J gene TRBJ2-7; 8 positions match TRBD1. The CDR3 loop spans 15 amino acids. J gave up 4 bases and V 3 bases, and 8 bases lay outside the gene matches. CDR1 and CDR2 (germline): SGHAT, FQNNGV. The CDR3 loop is CASSLVRGPRYEQYF. In DNA, the CDR3 is TGTGCCAGCAGCTTGGTCAGGGGGCCTCGGTACGAGCAGTACTTC.

The chain couples TRBV6-5 to TRBJ1-1; 8 nucleotides align to TRBD1. The CDR3 is made up of 15 amino acids. Germline V gives CDR1 MNHEY, CDR2 SVGAGI. Trimming removed 4 bases from V and 6 bases from J; junction bases left unmatched: 10. CDR3 sequence: CASSSTGAPLAEAFF. CDR3 bases: TGTGCCAGCAGTTCGACAGGGGCCCCGTTAGCTGAAGCTTTCTTT.

The chain recombines TRBV7-9 with TRBJ2-7; 9 bases are a match to TRBD2. In germline, CDR1 is SEHNR, CDR2 FQNEAQ (reference sequence). The CDR3 is 16 residues long. The J segment lost 4 bases and the V segment lost 5 bases, leaving 12 bases of the junction unmatched. The CDR3 sequence is CASSPDLFSGRYEQYF. The CDR3 coding sequence is TGTGCCAGCAGCCCCGACCTTTTCAGCGGGAGGTACGAGCAGTACTTC. Filled out from reference TRBV7-9 and TRBJ2-7, the complete variable domain reads DTGVSQNPRHKITKRGQNVTFRCDPISEHNRLYWYRQTLGQGPEFLTYFQNEAQLEKSRLLSDRFSAERPKGSFSTLEIQRTEQGDSAMYLCASSPDLFSGRYEQYFGPGTRLTVT.

V is TRBV30 and J is TRBJ1-1, with D maybe TRBD1 (6 bases). Germline-derived CDR1 and CDR2 are GTSNPN and SVGIG (reference sequence). The V and J ends lost 5 bases and 6 bases respectively, with 13 bases between them. The CDR3 extends over 12 amino acids. The CDR3 nucleotides are TGTGCCTGGCACAGGGATCAAGCTGAAGCTTTCTTT. Amino acids: CAWHRDQAEAFF.

The chain links TRBV4-1 to TRBJ2-5, with D possibly TRBD2 on 6 matching bases. This CDR3 is 13 amino acids long. V lost 1 base and J lost 7, with 10 bases in between. Per the germline V gene, CDR1 is MGHRA and CDR2 is YSYEKL. The CDR3 is CASSQGGDGTQYF. CDR3 DNA: TGCGCCAGCAGCCAAGGGGGGGACGGGACCCAGTACTTC.

The V gene is TRBV19, the J gene TRBJ2-1, with 10 bases fitting TRBD1. From germline, CDR1 is LNHDA and CDR2 SQIVND (reference sequence). With 11 bases clipped from V and 8 bases from J, the junction kept 9 bases outside the gene matches. The CDR3 is made up of 13 amino acids. Here the CDR3 DNA reads TGTGCCGCCCGGGACAGGGGATCGGATGAGCAGTTCTTC. It encodes CAARDRGSDEQFF.

The chain carries TRBV5-1 and TRBJ2-1, with TRBD1 identical over 8 bases. Germline V gene lookup returns CDR1 SGHRS and CDR2 YFSETQ. The CDR3 spans 16 residues. J lost 1 base, V lost 1 base, and 4 bases had no gene match. Here the CDR3 reads CASSLNGQGSYNEQFF. The CDR3 coding sequence is TGCGCCAGCAGCTTGAACGGACAGGGATCCTACAATGAGCAGTTCTTC.

The chain joins TRBV2 to TRBJ2-2, with 7 bases aligning to TRBD1. The CDR3 length is 13 residues. Germline CDR1 is SNHLY and CDR2 is FYNNEI. The trim removed 6 bases at V and 5 bases at J, leaving 3 bases unmatched. CDR3 sequence (DNA): TGTGCCAGCAGAGCACAGGGGACCGGGGAGCTGTTTTTT. Encoded protein: CASRAQGTGELFF.

This CDR3 reads CASMLGSAGETQYF. DNA of the CDR3: TGTGCCAGCATGCTAGGGAGCGCCGGGGAGACCCAGTACTTC. The chain combines TRBV27 with TRBJ2-5; TRBD2 is a possible D gene (5 bases). Germline CDR1 MNHEY, CDR2 SMNVEV (reference sequence). The CDR3 covers 14 residues. Deletions cut 7 bases from V and 5 bases from J, with 17 bases between.

The rearrangement joins TRBV6-6 to TRBJ1-4; D is perhaps TRBD1 (6 bases). Germline V CDR1 and CDR2: MNHNY, SVGAGI (reference sequence). This CDR3 is 13 amino acids long. The V end lost 6 bases, the J end lost 4 bases, and 9 bases lay between the germline ends. CDR3 sequence reads: CASRSDSNEKLFF. In nucleotides, the CDR3 is TGTGCCAGCAGATCGGACAGTAATGAAAAACTGTTTTTT.

The gene calls are TRBV28 and TRBJ2-7; tentatively, D is TRBD1 (5 bases). In germline, CDR1 is MDHEN, CDR2 SYDVKM. This CDR3 spans 9 amino acids. The V end lost 9 bases, the J end lost 6 bases, and 6 bases lay between the germline ends. CDR3 region: CARGPEQYF. The CDR3, as DNA: TGTGCCAGGGGGCCCGAGCAGTACTTC.

J is TRBJ1-1 and V is TRBV7-9; TRBD1 is a possible D gene (6 bases). CDR3 length equals 13 residues. Germline V gene sequence: CDR1 SEHNR, CDR2 FQNEAQ (reference sequence). Trimming stripped 5 bases from V and 6 bases from J, with 13 bases between. Written as DNA, the CDR3 is TGTGCCAGCAGCCTTGGACAGAGGGCTGAAGCTTTCTTT. Protein sequence: CASSLGQRAEAFF.

This chain links TRBV7-9 with TRBJ1-1; 7 bases map to TRBD1. Germline V CDR1 and CDR2: SEHNR, FQNEAQ (reference sequence). The CDR3 loop spans 15 amino acids. Trimming at V came to 1 base and at J to 1 base, leaving 3 bases not matched to a gene. The CDR3 reads CASSLVGDRNTEAFF. CDR3 sequence (DNA): TGTGCCAGCAGCTTAGTAGGGGACAGGAACACTGAAGCTTTCTTT.

This chain links TRBV11-3 with TRBJ2-2; D call uncertain. The CDR3 consists of 11 residues. The ends were cut back, 8 bases at V and 3 bases at J, with 4 bases in the middle. Germline V gene data show CDR1 as SGHNT and CDR2 as YENEEA. The CDR3 DNA follows: TGTGCCAGCCGGGACACCGGGGAGCTGTTTTTT. This sequence encodes CASRDTGELFF. The full variable domain, with the rest looked up from reference TRBV11-3 and TRBJ2-2, is EAGVVQSPRYKIIEKKQPVAFWCNPISGHNTLYWYLQNLGQGPELLIRYENEEAVDDSQLPKDRFSAERLKGVDSTLKIQPAELGDSAVYLCASRDTGELFFGEGSRLTVL.

The chain recombines TRBV15 with TRBJ1-1, with no clear D. Germline V gene lookup returns CDR1 LNHNV and CDR2 YYDKDF (reference sequence). The CDR3 is 15 amino acids. Trimming cost V 1 base and J 7 bases, with 16 bases left between them. In DNA, the CDR3 is TGTGCCACCAGCAGAGCCGGGGAGGCCGGGAATGAAGCTTTCTTT. As protein: CATSRAGEAGNEAFF. Full variable domain (remainder filled in from reference TRBV15 and TRBJ1-1): DAMVIQNPRYQVTQFGKPVTLSCSQTLNHNVMYWYQQKSSQAPKLLFHYYDKDFNNEADTPDNFQSRRPNTSFCFLDIRSPGLGDTAMYLCATSRAGEAGNEAFFGQGTRLTVV.

The CDR3 protein is CASSEGTGGTNEKLFF. DNA for the CDR3: TGTGCCAGCAGTGAAGGAACAGGGGGGACTAATGAAAAACTGTTTTTT. V is TRBV2 and J is TRBJ1-4; 8 positions agree with TRBD1. V lost 1 base to trimming and J lost 2 bases; unmatched junction nucleotides: 3. This CDR3 spans 16 amino acids. Germline loops: CDR1 SNHLY, CDR2 FYNNEI.

For the CDR3, the DNA is TGTGCCAGTAGTATCTACGGGACAGGCCTTGACTATGGCTACACCTTC. This sequence encodes CASSIYGTGLDYGYTF. The J gene is TRBJ1-2, the V gene TRBV19; TRBD1 aligns across 8 bases. The germline V gene encodes CDR1 LNHDA and CDR2 SQIVND (reference sequence). V lost 3 bases and J lost 3; bases outside the gene matches: 9. The CDR3 consists of 16 residues.

V gene TRBV11-3 combines with J gene TRBJ2-1; D unclear. Between the trimmed V and J ends, which lost 2 bases and 5 bases, there was a span of 7 bases. Per germline, CDR1 SGHNT and CDR2 YENEEA. The CDR3 runs 13 residues. CDR3 nucleotides: TGTGCCAGCAGCTTATTCACGGACAATGAGCAGTTCTTC. It codes for CASSLFTDNEQFF.

Here the CDR3 reads CASSAGTGGYGYTF. CDR3 nucleotides: TGTGCCAGCAGTGCAGGGACAGGAGGCTATGGCTACACCTTC. The chain is built from TRBV6-1 and TRBJ1-2; TRBD1 matches at 8 bases. CDR1 and CDR2 from the germline V gene are MNHNS and SASEGT. This CDR3 region has 14 residues. Trimming cost V 4 bases and J 4 bases; bases outside gene matches: 5.

V and J are TRBV2 and TRBJ1-6; perhaps TRBD1 as D (6 bases). CDR1 SNHLY and CDR2 FYNNEI come from the germline V gene. This CDR3 has 13 residues. Trimming pared 11 bases from V and 6 bases from J, leaving 14 bases between. The CDR3 region is CAGAGTTNSPLHF. DNA for the CDR3: TGTGCCGGCGCCGGGACAACTAATTCACCCCTCCACTTT.

The chain links TRBV28 to TRBJ1-3, with TRBD1 as a possible D gene (5 bases). The CDR3 extends over 16 amino acids. Germline V CDR1 and CDR2: MDHEN, SYDVKM. V lost 1 base and J 0 bases, leaving 10 bases between the germline ends. This chain's CDR3 is CASSLFFRASGNTIYF. CDR3 DNA: TGTGCCAGCAGTTTATTCTTCAGGGCCTCTGGAAACACCATATATTTT. Complete variable domain (other parts from reference TRBV28 and TRBJ1-3): DVKVTQSSRYLVKRTGEKVFLECVQDMDHENMFWYRQDPGLGLRLIYFSYDVKMKEKGDIPEGYSVSREKKERFSLILESASTNQTSMYLCASSLFFRASGNTIYFGEGSWLTVV.

The rearrangement links TRBV19 to TRBJ2-2; possible D gene TRBD1, 6 bases. CDR3 length: 12 amino acids. The V gene's germline CDR1 is LNHDA and CDR2 SQIVND (reference sequence). Trimming removed 7 bases at V and 8 bases at J, with 11 bases between. The CDR3 coding sequence is TGTGCCAGTATTACAGGGACGGGGGAGCTGTTTTTT. This encodes CASITGTGELFF.